In its sample, the clone carrying this T cell receptor (beta chain) was seen once. These data originate in a study of shared clonotypes between healthy human individuals. Clones were read by immunoSEQ multiplex PCR, and TCRdb kept only the in-frame ones, dropping some. The sample includes about 2 million clones, about 95% of them seen just once. Germline CDR1 GTSNPN, CDR2 SVGIG (reference sequence). The V gene end was trimmed by 3 bases and the J gene end by 4 bases; junction bases not matched to a gene: 5. The CDR3 totals 14 residues. Terminally differentiated effector memory CD45RA+ cells were left out of the naive CD8 fraction, which was CD45RO-negative and positively selected for CCR7.

The sample taken for sequencing was naive CD8+ T cells sorted from blood. The V call is TRBV30, the J call TRBJ2-1, with TRBD2 identical over 8 bases. This TCR was recovered from a man aged 18-30 years in good health. DNA for the CDR3: TGTGCCTGGAGGGAGCGGGGGTTTTACAATGAGCAGTTCTTC. Translated: CAWRERGFYNEQFF.